These 9 T cell receptor beta chains share one sample of origin, sequenced in a study of somatic mutations in cytotoxic T cells in rheumatoid arthritis. The protocol was immunoSEQ multiplex PCR, while the TCRdb copy is restricted to in-frame clones and leaves out a portion. The sample holds about 15,000 clones, approximately 82% seen once. Sequenced material: CD8+ T cells sorted from blood. Receptor source: an adult with rheumatoid arthritis.

The J gene is TRBJ1-1, the V gene TRBV30; 10 nucleotides match TRBD1. V was pared by 4 bases and J by 5 bases, with 4 bases of the junction left unmatched. This CDR3 spans 13 amino acids. CDR1 and CDR2 (germline): GTSNPN, SVGIG (reference sequence). CDR3 nucleotides: TGTGCCTGGACGACAGGGGGCAGGACTGAAGCTTTCTTT. It is translated as CAWTTGGRTEAFF.

The V and J genes are TRBV19 and TRBJ1-5; the D is unclear. The V gene lost 3 bases and the J gene lost 5 bases, with 14 bases spanning the gap. Germline V gene lookup returns CDR1 LNHDA and CDR2 SQIVND (reference sequence). The CDR3 length is 15 residues. CDR3 in amino acids: CASSIRGLGHQPQHF. CDR3 in DNA: TGTGCCAGTAGTATTCGGGGTCTCGGACATCAGCCCCAGCATTTT.

The chain combines TRBV7-9 with TRBJ1-4; no firm D call. This CDR3 has 16 amino acids. Per germline, CDR1 SEHNR and CDR2 FQNEAQ (reference sequence). Trimming took off 3 bases at V and 3 bases at J, with 14 bases between the two ends. The CDR3 is CASSFDPLAANEKLFF. CDR3 coding DNA: TGTGCCAGCAGCTTCGACCCTCTGGCGGCTAATGAAAAACTGTTTTTT.

V gene TRBV7-6 combines with J gene TRBJ2-7, with 10 bases lining up with TRBD1. The junction had 9 bases not matched to a gene; V was cut back by 0 bases and J by 1 base. The CDR3 is 18 amino acids. CDR1 SGHVS and CDR2 FNYEAQ come from the germline V gene. The CDR3 nucleotides are TGTGCCAGCAGCTTAGCTTCTTCCGGGACAGGGGTTTCCTACGAGCAGTACTTC. It is translated as CASSLASSGTGVSYEQYF.

This clone was seen a handful of times. The V and J genes are TRBV2 and TRBJ1-4; D is unclear. The germline CDR1 and CDR2 sequences are SNHLY and FYNNEI. This CDR3 is built from 15 residues. Trimming removed 6 bases at V and 0 bases at J, with 11 bases between. The CDR3: CASRAHGATNEKLFF. For the CDR3, the DNA is TGTGCCAGCAGGGCCCACGGGGCAACTAATGAAAAACTGTTTTTT.

This chain connects TRBV25-1 to TRBJ1-4; D might be TRBD1 (5 bases). V was cut by 3 bases and J by 13 bases, with 15 bases left in between. CDR3 length: 13 residues. The germline CDR1 and CDR2 sequences are MGHDK and SYGVNS. The CDR3 DNA is TGTGCCAGCAGTGAGGGTGGGGGAGAAGGACTGTTTTTT. Its translation is CASSEGGGEGLFF.

The chain couples TRBV27 to TRBJ2-5; possibly TRBD1 for D (5 bases). CDR3 size: 15 residues. The germline CDR1 and CDR2 sequences are MNHEY and SMNVEV (reference sequence). V lost 5 bases to trimming and J lost 3 bases, with 16 bases between them. The CDR3: CASSASDRIKETQYF. The CDR3 region has the DNA TGTGCCAGCAGTGCGTCAGACAGAATTAAAGAGACCCAGTACTTC.

The genes are TRBV6-1 and TRBJ2-2; TRBD2 agrees at 11 bases. This CDR3 region has 17 residues. Unmatched junction bases numbered 9, after V lost 2 bases and J lost 7 bases. Germline V lookup: CDR1 MNHNS, CDR2 SASEGT. Written as DNA, the CDR3 is TGTGCCAGCAGTGAATGGGTTAGCGGGAGGGGCATCGGGGAGCTGTTTTTT. Its protein is CASSEWVSGRGIGELFF.

The V call is TRBV2, the J call TRBJ2-7; D is uncertain. This CDR3 comprises 13 residues. Germline loops: CDR1 SNHLY, CDR2 FYNNEI. V was cut by 8 bases and J by 2 bases, with 13 bases left in between. The CDR3 reads CASGMGSAYEQYF. CDR3 DNA sequence: TGTGCCAGCGGGATGGGATCCGCCTACGAGCAGTACTTC.